One and the same sample provided the 11 T cell receptor beta chains below, sequenced in a study of blood T cell repertoires in COVID-19. Here immunoSEQ multiplex PCR was the method, and the copy in TCRdb shows in-frame clones only, minus some. The sample has about 98,000 clones; roughly nine tenths are singletons. The specimen sequenced was peripheral blood. These receptors were collected from a man in his 70s with acute or convalescent COVID-19.

The chain carries TRBV29-1 and TRBJ2-3; D gene ambiguous. The V end was cut by 4 bases, the J end by 0 bases, with 8 bases between. The length of the CDR3 is 13 residues. Germline loops: CDR1 SQVTM, CDR2 ANQGSEA. The CDR3 protein is CSVAGRSTDTQYF. The CDR3 DNA sequence: TGCAGCGTTGCGGGTCGTAGCACAGATACGCAGTATTTT.

The chain couples TRBV6-1 to TRBJ2-3; a weak D match, TRBD1 (5 bases). Trimming removed 3 bases from V and 0 bases from J, with 10 bases in between. The length of the CDR3 is 15 residues. Germline V gene sequence: CDR1 MNHNS, CDR2 SASEGT. Here the CDR3 reads CASSDRGSSTDTQYF. CDR3 in DNA: TGTGCCAGCAGTGATAGGGGTTCGAGCACAGATACGCAGTATTTT.

J is TRBJ1-1 and V is TRBV27; D ambiguous. The germline V and J ends were trimmed by 7 bases and 4 bases, with 19 bases remaining between them. Germline V gene data show CDR1 as MNHEY and CDR2 as SMNVEV (reference sequence). The CDR3 totals 15 residues. The DNA for the CDR3 is TGTGCCAGCATCCTTAATTTCGGAACGGGCACTGAAGCTTTCTTT. Translation: CASILNFGTGTEAFF.

This chain uses TRBV2 with TRBJ1-1; 8 nucleotides align to TRBD1. The germline V gene has CDR1 SNHLY and CDR2 FYNNEI. V shed 6 bases and J 5 bases; nucleotides not matched to a gene: 11. The CDR3 sequence is 15 residues long. The CDR3 here is CASSGQGRLATEAFF. CDR3 DNA sequence: TGTGCCAGCAGCGGACAGGGAAGGTTGGCAACTGAAGCTTTCTTT.

This clone was found once. The genes are TRBV18 and TRBJ1-6; TRBD1 matches at 10 bases. The junction had 15 bases not matched to a gene; V was cut back by 3 bases and J by 7 bases. Germline V CDR1 and CDR2: KGHSH, LQKENI. CDR3 length: 19 residues. This chain's CDR3 is CASSPLGTGVLLGNSPLHF. The DNA for the CDR3 is TGTGCCAGCTCACCTCTGGGGACAGGGGTTTTATTGGGGAATTCACCCCTCCACTTT. The whole variable domain, remainder taken from reference TRBV18 and TRBJ1-6, is NAGVMQNPRHLVRRRGQEARLRCSPMKGHSHVYWYRQLPEEGLKFMVYLQKENIIDESGMPKERFSAEFPKEGPSILRIQQVVRGDSAAYFCASSPLGTGVLLGNSPLHFGNGTRLTVT.

This chain joins TRBV5-1 and TRBJ2-7; 8 nucleotides match TRBD1. CDR1 is SGHRS and CDR2 is YFSETQ in the germline V gene. J gave up 2 bases and V 5 bases, and 6 bases lay outside the gene matches. CDR3 length: 14 residues. CDR3 sequence reads: CASSSDRAAYEQYF. CDR3 in DNA: TGCGCCAGCAGTTCGGACAGGGCGGCCTACGAGCAGTACTTC.

The chain carries TRBV10-2 and TRBJ1-5; D not resolved. Per germline, CDR1 WSHSY and CDR2 SAAADI. Trimming removed 4 bases at V and 0 bases at J, with 4 bases between. The CDR3 length is 13 residues. CDR3: CASSVDSNQPQHF. CDR3 DNA sequence: TGCGCCAGCAGTGTAGATAGCAATCAGCCCCAGCATTTT.

V is TRBV3-1 (or the pseudogene TRBV3-2) and J is TRBJ2-2; 14 nucleotides match TRBD2. Per germline, CDR1 LGHDT and CDR2 YNNKEL (reference sequence). Trimming at V came to 2 bases and at J to 5 bases, leaving 7 bases not matched to a gene. This CDR3 has 18 residues. CDR3 region: CASSQQGLAGGRTGELFF. In DNA form, the CDR3 reads TGTGCCAGCAGCCAACAAGGACTAGCGGGGGGCAGAACCGGGGAGCTGTTTTTT.

The chain uses TRBV19 and TRBJ2-1; D not resolved. V lost 3 bases, J lost 0 bases, and 6 bases lay in between. The CDR3 is made up of 14 amino acids. Germline V CDR1 and CDR2: LNHDA, SQIVND (reference sequence). The CDR3 nucleotides read TGTGCCAGTAGTATTTCCTCCTCCTACAATGAGCAGTTCTTC. It encodes CASSISSSYNEQFF.

The CDR3 DNA follows: TGCAGTGCTAGTTCGGGGAGCATCTACGAGCAGTACGTC. Translation: CSASSGSIYEQYV. The chain couples TRBV20-1 to TRBJ2-7, with D perhaps matching TRBD2 (5 bases). The CDR3 has 13 amino acids. Germline V gene sequence: CDR1 DFQATT, CDR2 SNEGSKA (reference sequence). Trimming removed 3 bases from V and 3 bases from J, with 12 bases in between.

The J gene is TRBJ2-2, the V gene TRBV5-8; 7 bases fit TRBD1. The J segment lost 3 bases and the V segment lost 4 bases, leaving 3 bases of the junction unmatched. From germline, CDR1 is SGHTS and CDR2 YDEGEE. The CDR3 has 14 amino acids. The CDR3 region has the DNA TGTGCCAGCAGCCCAGGGACAGACACCGGGGAGCTGTTTTTT. Its translation: CASSPGTDTGELFF. Looking up the rest from reference TRBV5-8 and TRBJ2-2 gives the full variable domain: EAGVTQSPTHLIKTRGQQATLRCSPISGHTSVYWYQQALGLGLQFLLWYDEGEERNRGNFPPRFSGRQFPNYSSELNVNALELEDSALYLCASSPGTDTGELFFGEGSRLTVL.